These 30 T cell receptor beta chains share one sample of origin, sequenced in a study of T and B cells in COVID-19 patients. BIOMED2 TRB-A/B primer pools were used in multiplex TRB PCR. TCRdb re-called the multiplex PCR reads with MiXCR, one entry per CDR3 protein. Of 20,000 to 25,000 distinct CDR3 sequences in the sample, 30% were seen once. Blood genomic DNA input for TRB amplification was roughly 230-550 ng. Sequenced sample: blood. These receptors came from a human donor who had recovered from COVID-19.

The sample holds a few counts of this clonotype. The chain links TRBV7-9 to TRBJ2-7; perhaps TRBD1 as D (7 bases). The V and J ends lost 0 bases and 6 bases respectively, with 9 bases between them. The CDR3 consists of 13 residues. Germline V gene lookup returns CDR1 SEHNR and CDR2 FQNEAQ (reference sequence). CDR3 bases: TGTGCCAGCAGCTTAGCCCAGGGGGGCGAGCAGTACTTC. It encodes CASSLAQGGEQYF.

In its sample, this clonotype was seen many times. The chain is built from TRBV19 and TRBJ2-7; 12 positions agree with TRBD1. The CDR3 sequence is 14 residues long. The J segment lost 7 bases and the V segment lost 7 bases, leaving 8 bases of the junction unmatched. CDR1 LNHDA and CDR2 SQIVND come from the germline V gene (reference sequence). CDR3 sequence: CASKTGQGAREQYF. CDR3 coding DNA: TGTGCCAGTAAGACGGGACAGGGGGCTAGGGAGCAGTACTTC.

The chain has TRBV5-1 and TRBJ2-3; 8 positions agree with TRBD2. The CDR3 is 15 residues long. The V segment lost 7 bases and the J segment 5 bases; nucleotides outside the gene matches: 12. Per the germline V gene, CDR1 is SGHRS and CDR2 is YFSETQ. CDR3 DNA sequence: TGCGCCAGCTCGGGGGGGCGGGAGGCCCGAGATACGCAGTATTTT. Amino acid sequence: CASSGGREARDTQYF.

This clonotype came up many times. The rearrangement joins TRBV6-1 to TRBJ2-1; TRBD1 or TRBD2 may be the D gene (6 bases each). Germline-derived CDR1 and CDR2 are MNHNS and SASEGT. The V end was cut by 8 bases, the J end by 3 bases, with 17 bases between. The CDR3 contains 15 residues. CDR3 residues: CASSRGQGRYNEQFF. DNA of the CDR3: TGTGCCAGCTCTCGGGGGCAGGGCCGCTACAATGAGCAGTTCTTC.

This clonotype has only a few counts. The chain uses TRBV6-1 and TRBJ2-4; D is uncertain. The V gene's germline CDR1 is MNHNS and CDR2 SASEGT. The CDR3 sequence is 12 residues long. V was clipped by 2 bases and J by 7 bases, with 6 bases between them. CDR3 in amino acids: CASSEYDNIQYF. The CDR3 DNA sequence: TGTGCCAGCAGTGAATACGACAACATTCAGTACTTC.

This clonotype is labeled as medium-sized (0.01 to 0.1%). In DNA, the CDR3 is TGTGCCAGCAGTTGGGGACAGGGCCGCACAGATACGCAGTATTTT. It specifies CASSWGQGRTDTQYF. This chain links TRBV6-5 with TRBJ2-3; TRBD1 matches at 9 bases. The CDR3 has 15 amino acids. CDR1 and CDR2 (germline): MNHEY, SVGAGI. J lost 1 base, V lost 4 bases, and 3 bases had no gene match.

The rearrangement links TRBV6-6 to TRBJ2-7; D is ambiguous. The CDR3 contains 14 residues. V was trimmed by 2 bases and J by 3 bases, leaving 11 bases between them. The germline gives CDR1 MNHNY, CDR2 SVGAGI (reference sequence). The CDR3 nucleotides are TGTGCCAGCAGTTACCGGACCGACGTCTACGAGCAGTACTTC. Its translation: CASSYRTDVYEQYF.

CDR3 in DNA: TGTGCCAGCAGCCGGCGGGGAAACACCGGGGAGCTGTTTTTT. Protein product: CASSRRGNTGELFF. V is TRBV11-3 and J is TRBJ2-2; D possibly corresponds to TRBD2 (6 bases). The CDR3 is made up of 14 amino acids. Germline loops: CDR1 SGHNT, CDR2 YENEEA. Between the trimmed V and J ends, which lost 5 bases and 2 bases, there was a span of 9 bases.

Sample share makes this clonotype medium-sized. The chain carries TRBV5-5 and TRBJ2-1, with 7 bases matching TRBD1. The CDR3 contains 15 residues. With 3 bases clipped from V and 10 bases from J, the junction kept 13 bases outside the gene matches. The germline V gene encodes CDR1 SGHKS and CDR2 YYEKEE (reference sequence). For the CDR3, the DNA is TGTGCCAGCAGCTGGATCCGGGACAGCCCAGGGGAGCAGTTCTTC. Its translation: CASSWIRDSPGEQFF.

The chain has TRBV7-2 and TRBJ2-1, with D perhaps matching TRBD2 (7 bases). CDR3 size: 15 residues. V lost 5 bases and J 8 bases, leaving 19 bases between the germline ends. The germline gives CDR1 SGHTA, CDR2 FQGNSA. CDR3 in DNA: TGTGCCAGCAGCCGAAGGGGGGGCCCTATCGATGAGCAGTTCTTC. Amino acids: CASSRRGGPIDEQFF.

The rearrangement links TRBV30 to TRBJ1-2; D not certain. The length of the CDR3 is 11 residues. V was cut by 5 bases and J by 4 bases, with 8 bases left in between. The germline V gene encodes CDR1 GTSNPN and CDR2 SVGIG (reference sequence). Here the CDR3 reads CAWAVFYGYTF. CDR3 bases: TGTGCCTGGGCGGTTTTCTATGGCTACACCTTC.

This clonotype has ten or more counts. The V and J genes are TRBV6-5 and TRBJ2-7; D remains unclear. This CDR3 is built from 12 residues. The ends were cut back, 6 bases at V and 3 bases at J, with 9 bases in the middle. Germline CDR1 is MNHEY and CDR2 is SVGAGI. This CDR3 reads CASSASNYEQYF. The CDR3, as DNA: TGTGCCAGCAGCGCATCAAACTACGAGCAGTACTTC.

This clonotype was seen more than once but under ten times. The chain carries TRBV27 and TRBJ1-4; D is uncertain. V was pared by 6 bases and J by 4 bases, with 12 bases between. From germline, CDR1 is MNHEY and CDR2 SMNVEV (reference sequence). The CDR3 sequence is 14 residues long. Here the CDR3 DNA reads TGTGCCAGCAGGTTAGCGGGCGGTAATGAAAAACTGTTTTTT. It specifies CASRLAGGNEKLFF.

This clonotype was seen at least ten times. The chain couples TRBV24-1 to TRBJ2-2; tentatively, D is TRBD2 (6 bases). V lost 1 base and J lost 5, with 16 bases in between. The germline V gene encodes CDR1 KGHDR and CDR2 SFDVKD. This CDR3 spans 17 amino acids. Here the CDR3 DNA reads TGTGCCACCAGTGATTTCCCACGGGCGGGGAAAACCGGGGAGCTGTTTTTT. This encodes CATSDFPRAGKTGELFF.

The chain links TRBV11-3 to TRBJ2-3, with D perhaps matching TRBD1 or TRBD2 (5 bases each). Germline assignment: CDR1 SGHNT and CDR2 YENEEA. Trimming left V 5 bases short and J 1 base short, with 13 bases between. The CDR3 runs 15 residues. The CDR3 nucleotides are TGTGCCAGCAGCCAAGAACGGGACCGCACAGATACGCAGTATTTT. Its protein is CASSQERDRTDTQYF.

The V and J genes are TRBV21-1 and TRBJ2-1; the table's D call, TRBD2, was not checked against the DNA. TRBV21-1 is described as a pseudogene. The CDR3 sequence is 13 residues long. The CDR3: CASRPAGGHEQFF. The CDR3 DNA reads TGTGCCAGCAGACCCGCGGGGGGGCATGAGCAGTTCTTC.

This clonotype showed up just a few times. This chain links TRBV12-3 or TRBV12-4 with TRBJ2-3; TRBD2 aligns across 9 bases. This CDR3 contains 16 residues. V gave up 5 bases and J gave up 2 bases; unmatched junction bases: 8. CDR3 sequence reads: CASSPWAGGNTDTQYF. The CDR3 nucleotides are TGTGCCAGCAGTCCCTGGGCGGGGGGGAACACAGATACGCAGTATTTT.

This clonotype was seen a handful of times. This sequence joins TRBV5-4 and TRBJ2-5, with a tentative D call TRBD2 (6 bases). Looked up from germline, CDR1 is SGHNT and CDR2 is YYREEE (reference sequence). There are 14 residues in the CDR3. V shed 4 bases and J shed 1 base, with 11 bases lying between them. The CDR3 DNA follows: TGTGCCAGCAGCCTTGGCGGGACCCAAGAGACCCAGTACTTC. Its protein is CASSLGGTQETQYF.

Only a few counts were recorded for this clonotype. V and J are TRBV18 and TRBJ2-7; D is perhaps TRBD1 or TRBD2 (5 bases each). The CDR3 sequence is 16 residues long. V was pared by 6 bases and J by 6 bases, with 24 bases between. Germline assignment: CDR1 KGHSH and CDR2 LQKENI. DNA of the CDR3: TGTGCCAGCTCCTCTCAACCAGGGACCGTGGGGCCCGAGCAGTACTTC. Translated: CASSSQPGTVGPEQYF.

This clonotype was seen only a few times. The chain employs TRBV5-4 and TRBJ2-1; weak D call: TRBD2 (7 bases). The CDR3 has 15 amino acids. V shed 4 bases and J shed 6 bases, with 17 bases lying between them. Germline V gives CDR1 SGHNT, CDR2 YYREEE (reference sequence). The DNA for the CDR3 is TGTGCCAGCAGCGAGGGGGGGCGTGTCTTCAATGAGCAGTTCTTC. Its protein is CASSEGGRVFNEQFF.

The chain combines TRBV5-1 with TRBJ2-5, with a possible D match to TRBD2 (6 bases). Germline CDR1 is SGHRS and CDR2 is YFSETQ. The CDR3 runs to 16 residues. Trimming cost V 4 bases and J 1 base, with 17 bases left between them. The CDR3 DNA sequence: TGCGCCAGCAGCCTGGAGGGGACGGCCTCCCAAGAGACCCAGTACTTC. Amino acid sequence: CASSLEGTASQETQYF.

The rearrangement uses TRBV7-9 and TRBJ1-5; TRBD1 might be the D (6 bases). The germline gives CDR1 SEHNR, CDR2 FQNEAQ (reference sequence). The germline V and J ends were trimmed by 4 bases and 6 bases, with 19 bases remaining between them. The CDR3 runs 16 residues. Here the CDR3 reads CASSSWGPGGSQPQHF. The CDR3 nucleotides read TGTGCCAGCAGCTCGTGGGGGCCGGGGGGGAGTCAGCCCCAGCATTTT.

Only a few counts were recorded for this clonotype. V gene TRBV18 combines with J gene TRBJ2-1, with TRBD1 matching 11 bases. The J segment lost 1 base and the V segment lost 2 bases, leaving 7 bases of the junction unmatched. This CDR3 has 18 residues. In germline, CDR1 is KGHSH, CDR2 LQKENI. The CDR3 sequence is CASSPRGTGGRSYNEQFF. The CDR3 nucleotides read TGTGCCAGCTCACCAAGGGGGACAGGGGGAAGGTCCTACAATGAGCAGTTCTTC. Full variable domain (rest looked up from reference TRBV18 and TRBJ2-1): NAGVMQNPRHLVRRRGQEARLRCSPMKGHSHVYWYRQLPEEGLKFMVYLQKENIIDESGMPKERFSAEFPKEGPSILRIQQVVRGDSAAYFCASSPRGTGGRSYNEQFFGPGTRLTVL.

Ten or more counts support this clonotype. J is TRBJ1-5 and V is TRBV19; 7 nucleotides agree with TRBD1. The V and J ends lost 7 bases and 4 bases, in that order; junction bases with no gene match: 7. The CDR3 totals 14 residues. Per germline, CDR1 LNHDA and CDR2 SQIVND (reference sequence). CDR3 DNA sequence: TGTGCCAGTAATGACAGGGTAGGAAATCAGCCCCAGCATTTT. This encodes CASNDRVGNQPQHF.

The chain carries TRBV27 and TRBJ2-3, with 8 bases identical to TRBD1. Trimming at V came to 1 base and at J to 2 bases, leaving 8 bases not matched to a gene. Germline V gives CDR1 MNHEY, CDR2 SMNVEV (reference sequence). The CDR3 totals 17 residues. CDR3 DNA: TGTGCCAGCAGTTTATGGGGACAGGTGTCATTCACAGATACGCAGTATTTT. It is translated as CASSLWGQVSFTDTQYF.

This clonotype was seen at least ten times. V usage is TRBV12-3 or TRBV12-4 and J usage is TRBJ1-4, with a weak D call TRBD1 (5 bases). This CDR3 spans 13 amino acids. Trimming removed 10 bases at V and 7 bases at J, with 16 bases between. In nucleotides, the CDR3 is TGTGCCACCCGTTGGGGCACGGGTGAAAAACTGTTTTTT. Translated: CATRWGTGEKLFF.

Judged by abundance, this clonotype is medium-sized. The genes are TRBV5-6 and TRBJ2-2, with D tentatively TRBD2 (5 bases). The ends were cut back, 0 bases at V and 3 bases at J, with 12 bases in the middle. The CDR3 sequence is 16 residues long. Per the germline V gene, CDR1 is SGHDT and CDR2 is YYEEEE. CDR3 region: CASSLDPGSDTGELFF. DNA for the CDR3: TGTGCCAGCAGCTTGGATCCGGGATCAGACACCGGGGAGCTGTTTTTT. Combining the CDR3 with reference TRBV5-6 and TRBJ2-2 gives the whole variable domain DAGVTQSPTHLIKTRGQQVTLRCSPKSGHDTVSWYQQALGQGPQFIFQYYEEEERQRGNFPDRFSGHQFPNYSSELNVNALLLGDSALYLCASSLDPGSDTGELFFGEGSRLTVL.

The chain carries TRBV5-4 and TRBJ2-3; 13 positions agree with TRBD2. The CDR3 extends over 18 amino acids. Per the germline V gene, CDR1 is SGHNT and CDR2 is YYREEE (reference sequence). V dropped 4 bases and J dropped 3; count of bases not matched to a gene: 11. The CDR3 protein is CASSEPALAGGGTDTQYF. The CDR3 coding sequence is TGTGCCAGCAGCGAACCGGCACTAGCGGGGGGGGGGACAGATACGCAGTATTTT.

Judged by abundance, this clonotype is medium-sized. The chain is built from TRBV6-5 and TRBJ2-2; D is unclear. The ends were cut back, 3 bases at V and 6 bases at J, with 5 bases in the middle. The germline CDR1 and CDR2 sequences are MNHEY and SVGAGI. The CDR3 contains 12 residues. The CDR3 nucleotides are TGTGCCAGCAGTTATTCCGCCGGGGAGCTGTTTTTT. This translates into CASSYSAGELFF.

The gene calls are TRBV11-3 and TRBJ2-1; weak D call: TRBD1 (5 bases). CDR1 is SGHNT and CDR2 is YENEEA in the germline V gene. Trimming removed 3 bases from V and 10 bases from J, with 13 bases in between. The CDR3 is 13 amino acids. CDR3 in DNA: TGTGCCAGCAGCTTCGACAGCTCCAGAGAGCAGTTCTTC. Its translation: CASSFDSSREQFF.